This paragraph reports one TCR beta chain. V was clipped by 5 bases and J by 2 bases, with 6 bases between them. This CDR3 has 12 amino acids. The V gene's germline CDR1 is MNHEY and CDR2 SVGEGT. These data originate in a study of blood T cell repertoires in COVID-19. Across the whole study: PBMCs, B-cell-depleted T cells, or T cells were the source of the cDNA or gDNA that made up the material.

Original data processing: The assay estimated nucleated cells by amplifying reference gene primers. Data came from immunoSEQ multiplex PCR; TCRdb stores just in-frame clones and leaves some out. The DNA was the basis for D and trimming; V, J and clone size are from that table. The sample has roughly 340,000 clones; around 91% are singletons. The rearrangement uses TRBV6-2 or TRBV6-3 and TRBJ1-2; D remains ambiguous. The sample comprised peripheral blood. The TCR was taken from a woman aged 18-30 years who had recovered from COVID-19. The CDR3, as DNA: TGTGCCAGCAGTAGACAAAACTATGGCTACACCTTC. This gives the protein CASSRQNYGYTF.